Listed here are 7 T cell receptor beta chains from one sample, sequenced in a study of molecular identifiers for immune sequencing clone quantification. One entry per CDR3 protein, called by TCRdb with MiXCR from the PCR reads. In the table there are more than 50,000 distinct CDR3 sequences, around 20% of which are singletons. The sequencing sample was made of naive CD8+ T cells from blood, with Jurkat cell RNA spiked in. Indicated subset: FACS-sorted CD8+CD4-CCR7+CD45RA+ naive T cells. Source of these receptors: a human donor in good health. Some libraries in this study had Jurkat cell RNA spiked in.

The V gene is TRBV11-2, the J gene TRBJ1-4; D call uncertain. CDR1 and CDR2 (germline): SGHAT, FQNNGV. The V gene lost 2 bases and the J gene lost 0 bases, with 4 bases spanning the gap. This CDR3 comprises 14 residues. The CDR3 nucleotides read TGTGCCAGCAGCTTATATGCAACTAATGAAAAACTGTTTTTT. Translated: CASSLYATNEKLFF.

This clonotype has more than one count but fewer than ten. This chain connects TRBV25-1 to TRBJ2-5; possible D gene TRBD1, 5 bases. CDR1 and CDR2 (germline): MGHDK, SYGVNS. The CDR3 has 17 residues. Trimming shortened V by 5 bases and J by 4 bases, and 23 bases separated the two germline ends. The CDR3 DNA sequence: TGTGCCAGCAGTTCCCCTACGCCCAGGGAATGGGGAGAGACCCAGTACTTC. Its protein is CASSSPTPREWGETQYF.

This clonotype was recorded at least ten times. The chain links TRBV20-1 to TRBJ1-6; weak D call: TRBD1 (5 bases). V was trimmed by 0 bases and J by 7 bases, leaving 16 bases between them. Per the germline V gene, CDR1 is DFQATT and CDR2 is SNEGSKA (reference sequence). This CDR3 contains 16 residues. The CDR3 sequence is CSARDPPGGWNSPLHF. DNA for the CDR3: TGCAGTGCTAGAGACCCCCCTGGGGGGTGGAATTCACCCCTCCACTTT.

The table lists this clonotype with many counts. CDR3 DNA: TGCAGTGCGCAGGATCAGGGATCCTACAATGAGCAGTTCTTC. Its translation is CSAQDQGSYNEQFF. The rearrangement links TRBV20-1 to TRBJ2-1, with D possibly being TRBD1 (5 bases). Germline V gene lookup returns CDR1 DFQATT and CDR2 SNEGSKA (reference sequence). CDR3 length equals 14 residues. V lost 6 bases, J lost 1 base, and 13 bases lay in between.

About this clonotype: Possible read error: a much larger clone is one base away. This is likely a read error, given that the CDR3 carries no conserved phenylalanine or tryptophan at its end. This sequence joins TRBV20-1 and TRBJ2-2; D is unclear. The CDR3 is made up of 13 amino acids. Germline V gene sequence: CDR1 DFQATT, CDR2 SNEGSKA (reference sequence). The ends were cut back, 8 bases at V and 1 base at J, with 11 bases in the middle. The CDR3, as DNA: TGCAGTACGGCAGAGAGGAACACCGGGGAGCTGTTTTAT. This codes for CSTAERNTGELFY.

The rearrangement joins TRBV7-9 to TRBJ2-2; possible D gene TRBD2, 5 bases. Deletions cut 2 bases from V and 3 bases from J, with 19 bases between. This CDR3 contains 18 residues. Germline V gene lookup returns CDR1 SEHNR and CDR2 FQNEAQ (reference sequence). The CDR3 spells CASSLTVILGIDTGELFF. CDR3 sequence (DNA): TGTGCCAGCAGCTTAACCGTTATCCTCGGGATAGACACCGGGGAGCTGTTTTTT.

In its sample, this clonotype was seen many times. This chain connects TRBV27 to TRBJ1-2; TRBD1 agrees at 9 bases. This CDR3 contains 18 residues. Germline lookup yields CDR1 MNHEY and CDR2 SMNVEV (reference sequence). J lost 4 bases, V lost 6 bases, and 18 bases had no gene match. CDR3: CASRQLGQGMSASYGYTF. The CDR3 DNA reads as TGTGCCAGCAGACAACTGGGACAGGGTATGTCCGCGAGCTATGGCTACACCTTC.